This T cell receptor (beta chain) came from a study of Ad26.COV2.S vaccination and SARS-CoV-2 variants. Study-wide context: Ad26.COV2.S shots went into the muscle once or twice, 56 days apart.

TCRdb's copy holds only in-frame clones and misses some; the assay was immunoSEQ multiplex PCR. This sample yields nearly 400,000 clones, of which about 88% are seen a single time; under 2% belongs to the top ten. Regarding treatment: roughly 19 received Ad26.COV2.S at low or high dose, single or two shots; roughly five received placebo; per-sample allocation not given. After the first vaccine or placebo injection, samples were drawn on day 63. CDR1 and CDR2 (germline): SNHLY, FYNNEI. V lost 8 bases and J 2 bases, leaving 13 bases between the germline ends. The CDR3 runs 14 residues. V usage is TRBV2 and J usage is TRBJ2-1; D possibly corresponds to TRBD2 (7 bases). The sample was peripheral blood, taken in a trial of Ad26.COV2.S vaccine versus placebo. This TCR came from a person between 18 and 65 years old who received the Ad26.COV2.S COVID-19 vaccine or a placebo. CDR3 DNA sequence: TGTGCCAGCTTGGGGGGGGGCGCCTACAATGAGCAGTTCTTC. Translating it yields CASLGGGAYNEQFF.